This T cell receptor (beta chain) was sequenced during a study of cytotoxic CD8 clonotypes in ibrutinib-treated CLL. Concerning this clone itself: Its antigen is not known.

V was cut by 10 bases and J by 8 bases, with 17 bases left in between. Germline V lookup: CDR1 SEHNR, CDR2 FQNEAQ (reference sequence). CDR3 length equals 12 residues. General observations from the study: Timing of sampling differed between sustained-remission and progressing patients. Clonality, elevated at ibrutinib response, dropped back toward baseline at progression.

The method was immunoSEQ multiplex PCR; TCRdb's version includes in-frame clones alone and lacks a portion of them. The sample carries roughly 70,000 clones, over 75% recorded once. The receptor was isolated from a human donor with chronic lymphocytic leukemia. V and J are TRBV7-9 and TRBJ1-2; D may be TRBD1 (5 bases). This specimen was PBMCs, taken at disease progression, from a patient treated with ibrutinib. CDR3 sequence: CAIAGARKGYTF. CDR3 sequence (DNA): TGTGCCATCGCCGGGGCCCGGAAGGGCTACACCTTC.